Below, 10 T cell receptor beta chains from the same sample are listed, as sequenced in a study of blood T cell repertoires in COVID-19. Profiling relied on immunoSEQ multiplex PCR, and the TCRdb table lists in-frame clones only, not all of them. The data hold 200,000 to 250,000 clones, with about 82% observed a single time. The sequenced sample consisted of peripheral blood. The receptors shown here come from a man older than 75 with acute or convalescent COVID-19.

The V call is TRBV7-6, the J call TRBJ1-2; TRBD1 is a possible D gene (5 bases). The CDR3 loop spans 14 amino acids. V was clipped by 6 bases and J by 6 bases, with 17 bases between them. Germline V gene lookup returns CDR1 SGHVS and CDR2 FNYEAQ. The CDR3 reads CASSLGETGDGYTF. As DNA, the CDR3 is TGTGCCAGCAGTTTGGGGGAGACGGGGGATGGCTACACCTTC. Full variable domain (remainder filled in from reference TRBV7-6 and TRBJ1-2): GAGVSQSPRYKVTKRGQDVALRCDPISGHVSLYWYRQALGQGPEFLTYFNYEAQQDKSGLPNDRFSAERPEGSISTLTIQRTEQRDSAMYRCASSLGETGDGYTFGSGTRLTVV.

The chain recombines TRBV7-8 with TRBJ1-1; D may be TRBD1 (6 bases). The CDR3 length is 15 residues. The germline V and J ends were trimmed by 0 bases and 5 bases, with 13 bases remaining between them. Per the germline V gene, CDR1 is SGHVS and CDR2 is FQNEAQ. This chain's CDR3 is CASSLAQPGDTEAFF. The CDR3 DNA follows: TGTGCCAGCAGCTTAGCCCAACCAGGGGATACTGAAGCTTTCTTT.

The genes are TRBV3-1 (or the pseudogene TRBV3-2) and TRBJ2-1; 7 bases align to TRBD2. V dropped 0 bases and J dropped 5; count of bases not matched to a gene: 4. Germline CDR1 LGHDT, CDR2 YNNKEL (reference sequence). The CDR3 totals 15 residues. CDR3 in DNA: TGTGCCAGCAGCCAAGACGGGCTAGCGGACAATGAGCAGTTCTTC. Translating it yields CASSQDGLADNEQFF.

The chain links TRBV5-6 to TRBJ1-4; D is undetermined. This CDR3 region has 14 residues. Germline V gives CDR1 SGHDT, CDR2 YYEEEE. V lost 1 base and J 8 bases, leaving 12 bases between the germline ends. The CDR3 reads CASSLRFSGEKLFF. DNA for the CDR3: TGTGCCAGCAGCTTGCGCTTCAGTGGCGAAAAACTGTTTTTT.

V usage is TRBV4-2 and J usage is TRBJ2-2, with a weak D call TRBD2 (5 bases). The CDR3 sequence is 19 residues long. V was trimmed by 0 bases and J by 5 bases, leaving 22 bases between them. Germline CDR1 and CDR2: LGHNA and YNFKEQ. The CDR3 DNA reads TGTGCCAGCAGCCAAGACGGAAGGAGGCCAGGACGAAATACCGGGGAGCTGTTTTTT. The encoded protein is CASSQDGRRPGRNTGELFF.

The chain employs TRBV18 and TRBJ2-3; 8 bases are shared with TRBD2. Unmatched junction bases numbered 12, after V lost 3 bases and J lost 4 bases. The CDR3 runs 17 residues. CDR1 is KGHSH, CDR2 LQKENI, per germline. The CDR3 loop reads CASSPLIGGGPADTQYF. The CDR3 DNA sequence: TGTGCCAGCTCACCCCTAATCGGGGGGGGGCCCGCAGATACGCAGTATTTT.

J is TRBJ2-7 and V is TRBV2; TRBD1 agrees at 7 bases. This CDR3 has 13 amino acids. The V gene's germline CDR1 is SNHLY and CDR2 FYNNEI. The V and J ends lost 8 bases and 3 bases, in that order; junction bases with no gene match: 7. CDR3 sequence reads: CASADRYGYEQYF. The CDR3 nucleotides read TGTGCCAGCGCGGACAGGTATGGCTACGAGCAGTACTTC.

The count of this clone is one. The chain links TRBV28 to TRBJ2-7; TRBD1 matches at 8 bases. V shed 5 bases and J 0 bases; nucleotides not matched to a gene: 6. The germline CDR1 and CDR2 sequences are MDHEN and SYDVKM. The CDR3 spans 15 residues. The chain's CDR3 is CASSRQGSRSYEQYF. Written as DNA, the CDR3 is TGTGCCAGCAGTCGACAGGGGTCCCGCTCCTACGAGCAGTACTTC. Drawing the rest from reference TRBV28 and TRBJ2-7, the complete variable domain is DVKVTQSSRYLVKRTGEKVFLECVQDMDHENMFWYRQDPGLGLRLIYFSYDVKMKEKGDIPEGYSVSREKKERFSLILESASTNQTSMYLCASSRQGSRSYEQYFGPGTRLTVT.

The chain has TRBV4-2 and TRBJ2-2; D possibly corresponds to TRBD1 (6 bases). The CDR3 is made up of 16 amino acids. V was cut by 4 bases and J by 2 bases, with 14 bases left in between. CDR1 is LGHNA, CDR2 YNFKEQ, per germline. CDR3 coding DNA: TGTGCCAGCAGCCCCTATCAGGGGCCCAACACCGGGGAGCTGTTTTTT. Translation: CASSPYQGPNTGELFF.

The chain uses TRBV13 and TRBJ2-1; TRBD2 matches at 12 bases. The CDR3 extends over 17 amino acids. Germline CDR1 and CDR2: PRHDT and FYEKMQ (reference sequence). Trimming at V came to 5 bases and at J to 9 bases, leaving 14 bases not matched to a gene. DNA of the CDR3: TGTGCCAGCAGCGCCTGGGGCCTAGCGGGAGGGCCGGGTGAGCAGTTCTTC. This encodes CASSAWGLAGGPGEQFF.